Below are 28 T cell receptor beta chains sequenced from a single sample in a study of cytomegalovirus exposure and HLA in healthy donors. Vbeta (60) and Jbeta (13) primers were used in the PCR. Clones were read by immunoSEQ multiplex PCR, and TCRdb kept only the in-frame ones, dropping some. This sample carries over 95,000 clones, about 79% of them seen once, and the ten largest clones take 2% to 2.5%. Sequencing used PBMCs. The source is a human donor in good health.

V is TRBV29-1 and J is TRBJ1-1, with 9 bases matching TRBD1. The junction had 13 bases not matched to a gene; V was cut back by 7 bases and J by 4 bases. Germline V CDR1 and CDR2: SQVTM, ANQGSEA. The CDR3 spans 15 residues. CDR3 DNA sequence: TGCAGCGGCCTCCGGGACAGGGTCCGAGGCACTGAAGCTTTCTTT. Translating gives CSGLRDRVRGTEAFF.

The chain combines TRBV5-6 with TRBJ2-1; D might be TRBD2 (5 bases). CDR3 length equals 16 residues. The germline CDR1 and CDR2 sequences are SGHDT and YYEEEE. V was shortened by 2 bases and J by 0 bases, with 12 bases between the two germline ends. The CDR3, as DNA: TGTGCCAGCAGCTTCCGCGGGCGCGGCTCCTACAATGAGCAGTTCTTC. It encodes CASSFRGRGSYNEQFF.

The chain combines TRBV15 with TRBJ2-3; perhaps TRBD2 as D (6 bases). The CDR3 loop spans 14 amino acids. Deletions cut 0 bases from V and 4 bases from J, with 8 bases between. Germline CDR1 and CDR2: LNHNV and YYDKDF (reference sequence). Here the CDR3 DNA reads TGTGCCACCAGCAGAGACAGGGACTCAGATACGCAGTATTTT. Translated, it gives CATSRDRDSDTQYF. Filled out from reference TRBV15 and TRBJ2-3, the complete variable domain reads DAMVIQNPRYQVTQFGKPVTLSCSQTLNHNVMYWYQQKSSQAPKLLFHYYDKDFNNEADTPDNFQSRRPNTSFCFLDIRSPGLGDTAMYLCATSRDRDSDTQYFGPGTRLTVL.

V gene TRBV6-6 combines with J gene TRBJ2-1; the match to TRBD2 covers 10 bases. The CDR3 extends over 16 amino acids. Germline CDR1 MNHNY, CDR2 SVGAGI (reference sequence). J gave up 10 bases and V 6 bases, and 15 bases lay outside the gene matches. CDR3 in amino acids: CASSTQKAGGPGEQFF. CDR3 sequence (DNA): TGTGCCAGCAGCACGCAGAAAGCGGGGGGGCCAGGGGAGCAGTTCTTC.

V usage is TRBV29-1 and J usage is TRBJ2-1; 7 positions agree with TRBD2. Looked up from germline, CDR1 is SQVTM and CDR2 is ANQGSEA. The CDR3 is 14 amino acids. The V and J ends lost 7 bases and 0 bases, in that order; junction bases with no gene match: 6. The CDR3 loop is CSAKGGSSYNEQFF. CDR3 nucleotide sequence: TGCAGCGCCAAAGGCGGGAGCTCCTACAATGAGCAGTTCTTC.

This clone was counted a single time. This chain joins TRBV6-1 and TRBJ1-1; D possibly corresponds to TRBD1 (6 bases). The CDR3 has 16 amino acids. V was shortened by 0 bases and J by 6 bases, with 17 bases between the two germline ends. Germline V CDR1 and CDR2: MNHNS, SASEGT. CDR3 sequence reads: CASSEALGGPSPEAFF. CDR3 DNA: TGTGCCAGCAGTGAAGCGCTGGGGGGGCCGAGCCCTGAAGCTTTCTTT.

The V and J genes are TRBV2 and TRBJ1-5; 10 bases line up with TRBD1. V gave up 7 bases and J gave up 0 bases; unmatched junction bases: 6. Germline-derived CDR1 and CDR2 are SNHLY and FYNNEI. The CDR3 length is 16 residues. The CDR3 is CASTPGQGISNQPQHF. For the CDR3, the DNA is TGTGCCAGCACCCCGGGACAGGGGATTAGCAATCAGCCCCAGCATTTT.

The genes are TRBV4-2 and TRBJ1-1; no reliable D call. The CDR3 has 11 residues. V lost 1 base, J lost 11 bases, and 8 bases lay in between. Looked up from germline, CDR1 is LGHNA and CDR2 is YNFKEQ. CDR3 in DNA: TGTGCCAGCAGCCAAGCGGGGATGGCTTTCTTT. This encodes CASSQAGMAFF.

The J gene is TRBJ2-5, the V gene TRBV7-9; 7 positions agree with TRBD1. The CDR3 has 13 residues. The germline CDR1 and CDR2 sequences are SEHNR and FQNEAQ (reference sequence). DNA for the CDR3: TGTGTCGAAACGGACAGGTCGGTTGAGACCCAGTACTTC. This encodes CVETDRSVETQYF.

In this sample, this clone turned up many times. The genes are TRBV29-1 and TRBJ1-4, with D perhaps TRBD1 (5 bases). Germline lookup yields CDR1 SQVTM and CDR2 ANQGSEA. CDR3 length equals 12 residues. The CDR3 here is CTQGIRGGELFF. The CDR3 DNA sequence: TGCACCCAGGGTATACGGGGCGGGGAACTGTTTTTT.

This clone was found a few times. The genes are TRBV28 and TRBJ2-7; TRBD2 matches 11 bases. CDR1 MDHEN and CDR2 SYDVKM come from the germline V gene. With V trimmed by 3 bases and J by 0 bases, 1 base remained unmatched. The CDR3 has 15 residues. The CDR3 here is CASSLTSGNSYEQYF. The CDR3 DNA follows: TGTGCCAGCAGTTTGACTAGCGGGAACTCCTACGAGCAGTACTTC.

The chain joins TRBV7-8 to TRBJ1-4; weak D call: TRBD1 (6 bases). Germline V gene lookup returns CDR1 SGHVS and CDR2 FQNEAQ. The CDR3 is 16 residues long. Deletions cut 1 base from V and 5 bases from J, with 14 bases between. The CDR3 sequence: CASSLVLRQGNEKLFF. In DNA form, the CDR3 reads TGTGCCAGCAGCTTAGTTCTTCGGCAGGGGAATGAAAAACTGTTTTTT.

This CDR3 is CAWSVRRGLNQPQHF. The CDR3 DNA reads as TGTGCCTGGAGTGTACGCCGGGGTCTCAATCAGCCCCAGCATTTT. This chain connects TRBV30 to TRBJ1-5; D is undetermined. The germline V gene has CDR1 GTSNPN and CDR2 SVGIG (reference sequence). The V end was cut by 0 bases, the J end by 3 bases, with 12 bases between. This CDR3 has 15 amino acids.

Notes on this clone: The junction differs from germline at one of its ends, possibly a read error. The chain links TRBV7-9 to TRBJ1-3; D not certain. This CDR3 region has 15 residues. Germline V gene sequence: CDR1 SEHNR, CDR2 FQNEAQ (reference sequence). CDR3: CSSSLTQATGNTIYF. As DNA, the CDR3 is TGTTCCAGCAGCTTAACCCAGGCGACTGGAAACACCATATATTTT.

This sequence joins TRBV27 and TRBJ2-5; the D gene is possibly TRBD1 (5 bases). Trimming removed 3 bases at V and 5 bases at J, with 13 bases between. Germline CDR1 MNHEY, CDR2 SMNVEV (reference sequence). The CDR3 has 14 residues. The CDR3 loop reads CASSLTDLRETQYF. The CDR3 coding sequence is TGTGCCAGCAGTTTGACAGACCTCAGGGAGACCCAGTACTTC.

This chain uses TRBV9 with TRBJ2-2; TRBD1 matches 7 bases. The CDR3 has 16 amino acids. The J segment lost 3 bases and the V segment lost 5 bases, leaving 10 bases of the junction unmatched. Germline V gene data show CDR1 as SGDLS and CDR2 as YYNGEE. The CDR3 region has the DNA TGTGCCAGCAGTACTGGACAGGTTGGCGACACCGGGGAGCTGTTTTTT. It specifies CASSTGQVGDTGELFF.

The J gene is TRBJ2-2, the V gene TRBV11-2, with a tentative D call TRBD1 (6 bases). There are 16 residues in the CDR3. Germline-derived CDR1 and CDR2 are SGHAT and FQNNGV. V gave up 3 bases and J gave up 7 bases, with 18 bases separating them. The DNA of the CDR3 is TGTGCCAGCAGCTTCAGGGGTAGTAGGTACGGCGGGGAGCTGTTTTTT. Amino acids: CASSFRGSRYGGELFF.

The V call is TRBV29-1, the J call TRBJ1-1; 9 positions match TRBD1. V lost 7 bases, J lost 10 bases, and 10 bases stayed unmatched. The CDR3 totals 12 residues. Germline V gives CDR1 SQVTM, CDR2 ANQGSEA. The CDR3 bases are TGCAGCGGGAGGGGACAGGGATTGCGAGCTTTCTTT. Translation: CSGRGQGLRAFF.

This chain links TRBV30 with TRBJ1-2; D is ambiguous. Trimming left V 7 bases short and J 8 bases short, with 11 bases between. The CDR3 consists of 10 residues. Germline CDR1 and CDR2: GTSNPN and SVGIG (reference sequence). The CDR3 sequence: CASGDRGYTF. The CDR3 region has the DNA TGTGCCTCCGGGGATCGGGGCTACACCTTC.

The chain employs TRBV6-5 and TRBJ1-4, with a weak D call TRBD1 (5 bases). The germline V gene has CDR1 MNHEY and CDR2 SVGAGI. This CDR3 is 16 amino acids long. Trimming left V 4 bases short and J 4 bases short, with 16 bases between. The CDR3 nucleotides are TGTGCCAGCAGTTCTCGCGGAGGGACGGGTAATGAAAAACTGTTTTTT. Its protein product is CASSSRGGTGNEKLFF.

This rearrangement joins TRBV10-3 to TRBJ1-1; 7 bases are a match to TRBD1. Trimming removed 5 bases from V and 3 bases from J; junction bases left unmatched: 3. The CDR3 covers 13 residues. Looked up from germline, CDR1 is ENHRY and CDR2 is SYGVKD. CDR3 sequence (DNA): TGTGCCATCAGTTCTGACAGGGACACTGAAGCTTTCTTT. Protein: CAISSDRDTEAFF.

The chain has TRBV6-6 and TRBJ1-2, with a tentative D call TRBD1 (6 bases). The CDR3 is 15 amino acids. The V end was cut by 3 bases, the J end by 7 bases, with 18 bases between. Germline V gene sequence: CDR1 MNHNY, CDR2 SVGAGI (reference sequence). CDR3 bases: TGTGCCAGCAGTTATAATCAGAACAGGGTTGGTGGCTACACCTTC. Amino acid sequence: CASSYNQNRVGGYTF.

The rearrangement joins TRBV27 to TRBJ2-3, with TRBD1 identical over 7 bases. V shed 6 bases, J shed 8 bases, and the junction held 17 bases outside the gene matches. The CDR3 is 16 residues long. Germline V CDR1 and CDR2: MNHEY, SMNVEV (reference sequence). The CDR3 loop is CASSFLSGQVGITQYF. The CDR3 DNA reads as TGTGCCAGCAGCTTCCTCTCCGGACAGGTCGGGATTACGCAGTATTTT.

The chain employs TRBV23-1 and TRBJ2-7; perhaps TRBD2 as D (6 bases). TRBV23-1 is flagged as an ORF with uncertain function. This CDR3 is built from 16 residues. V gave up 2 bases and J gave up 2 bases, with 16 bases separating them. The CDR3 reads CASSQKWGGGTYEQYF. The CDR3 bases are TGCGCCAGCAGTCAAAAATGGGGAGGAGGCACCTACGAGCAGTACTTC.

The chain employs TRBV5-4 and TRBJ2-3; 8 nucleotides align to TRBD2. CDR3 size: 15 residues. Germline V gene lookup returns CDR1 SGHNT and CDR2 YYREEE (reference sequence). V trimming: 3 bases; J trimming: 0 bases; junction bases outside the gene matches: 3. The CDR3 DNA reads TGTGCCAGCAGCTCCTTAGCGGGGAGCACAGATACGCAGTATTTT. Amino acids: CASSSLAGSTDTQYF.

For the CDR3, the DNA is TGCGCCAGCAGCCAAGATAATTCCGGGACAGGGTACAATTCACCCCTCCACTTT. It is translated as CASSQDNSGTGYNSPLHF. The gene calls are TRBV4-1 and TRBJ1-6; TRBD1 matches at 9 bases. There are 18 residues in the CDR3. Germline V gene data show CDR1 as MGHRA and CDR2 as YSYEKL. V lost 0 bases and J lost 7; bases outside the gene matches: 10.

This clone was counted only a few times. This sequence joins TRBV15 and TRBJ2-3, with TRBD2 matching 9 bases. The CDR3 runs to 15 residues. CDR1 is LNHNV and CDR2 is YYDKDF in the germline V gene (reference sequence). The ends lost 5 bases at V and 0 bases at J; junction bases unmatched: 3. The CDR3 DNA is TGTGCCACCAGCCCTGCGGGAGGGAGCACAGATACGCAGTATTTT. This encodes CATSPAGGSTDTQYF.

The chain has TRBV27 and TRBJ2-7; 9 positions agree with TRBD1. Germline loops: CDR1 MNHEY, CDR2 SMNVEV (reference sequence). Trimming removed 5 bases from V and 2 bases from J; junction bases left unmatched: 13. This CDR3 has 17 amino acids. DNA of the CDR3: TGTGCCAGCAGTCCACTCGTTGGGACAGGGAACACCTACGAGCAGTACTTC. It translates to CASSPLVGTGNTYEQYF.